This entry features one TCR beta chain sequence. What it binds is not known. These data are taken from a study of shared clonotypes between healthy human individuals. Study findings and constraints: A handful of donors shared approximately 5% of their naive CD4 clonotypes.

Sequencing was performed with immunoSEQ multiplex PCR; in TCRdb, only in-frame clones are kept and a portion is missing. This table holds about 2,100,000 clones, 90% to 95% found once. The naive CD8 population came from CD45RO-negative cells selected for CCR7, without terminally differentiated effector memory CD45RA+ cells. The CDR3 loop spans 13 amino acids. Germline CDR1 is MNHEY and CDR2 is SMNVEV (reference sequence). With 5 bases removed from V and 2 bases from J, the gap between germline ends came to 10 bases. The chain couples TRBV27 to TRBJ2-7; D gene unclear. The material sequenced was naive CD8+ T cells from PBMCs. The clonotype was recovered from a man between 18 and 29 years old in good health. Some clones in this sample may be carry-over from other donors' samples. In DNA, the CDR3 is TGTGCCAGCAGTGAAACTTGGGCCTACGAGCAGTACTTC. Its protein is CASSETWAYEQYF.